The rows below give T cell receptor beta chains drawn from one sample of a study of T cells in localized non-small cell lung cancer. Sequencing used immunoSEQ multiplex PCR; TCRdb keeps in-frame clones, though not all of them. The sample consists of 13,000 to 15,000 clones, about 92% of them appearing once. The material sequenced was peripheral blood mononuclear cells, taken before any cancer treatment. Source of these receptors: a man aged 35 to 70 with stage III lung adenocarcinoma. The CDR3 runs from the conserved cysteine through the conserved F or W.

j_call	v_call	cdr3_aa
TRBJ2-7	TRBV2	CASIGGISSYEQYF
TRBJ2-1	TRBV27	CASSPSSNPYNEQFF
TRBJ2-5	TRBV5-4	CASSLKHSQETQYF
TRBJ2-1	TRBV2	CASSEALGAGGFNEQFF
TRBJ1-2	TRBV21-1	CASTIRDNGYTF
TRBJ2-7	TRBV29-1	CSVDKDDASGSHEQYF
TRBJ2-7	TRBV29-1	CSVVAGGGYEQYF
TRBJ2-1	TRBV28	CASRGESYNEQFF
TRBJ2-7	TRBV28	CASSSGRKNSPYEQYF
TRBJ2-3	TRBV7-9	CASSLAAGAGDTQYF
TRBJ1-2	TRBV19	CATHTGAYGYTF
TRBJ1-5	TRBV15	CATGPYNQPQHF
TRBJ1-5	TRBV7-2	CASSLWGNQPQHF
-	TRBV19	CASSLTGSVEQYF
TRBJ1-3	TRBV18	CASSPWGSSGNTIYF
TRBJ1-5	TRBV6-5	CASSPVRAGDWPQHF
TRBJ1-5	TRBV19	CASSTDRGWGNQPQHF
TRBJ2-7	TRBV5-1	CASSLNHEQYF
TRBJ2-7	TRBV4-1	CASSQDSSGIYEQYF
TRBJ1-2	TRBV4-2	CASSQDTGRGYTF
TRBJ2-7	TRBV18	CASSPPWSRINEQYF
TRBJ2-7	TRBV6-5	CASSYSSRESHEQYF
TRBJ2-5	TRBV9	CASSVADLARETQYF
TRBJ2-2	TRBV7-7	CASTGTGNTGELFF
TRBJ1-3	TRBV7-2	CASSLIMGDLNTIYF
TRBJ2-2	TRBV6-6	CASSPLHPTGELFF
TRBJ2-1	TRBV11-2	CASGEVRGTYNEQFF
TRBJ1-1	TRBV13	CASSLGKLRGFFF
TRBJ1-1	TRBV19	CASSMGDTVIEAFF
TRBJ2-7	TRBV6-1	CASTLGAEQYF
TRBJ2-1	TRBV19	CATCREGPNEQFF
TRBJ2-7	TRBV6-5	CASSYSKGAPWEQYF
TRBJ2-7	TRBV4-2	CASSQDSPSGTTSYEQYF
TRBJ2-1	TRBV9	CASSSGLGSYNEQFF
TRBJ2-7	TRBV5-5	CASSFQGSSYEQYF
TRBJ2-7	TRBV5-4	CASSTGLVAYEQYF
TRBJ2-1	TRBV9	CASSPSGWSYNEQFF
TRBJ1-5	TRBV10-3	CAIKGWGSNQPQHF
TRBJ2-1	TRBV11-3	CASSLAPWDSGNEQFF
TRBJ2-7	TRBV5-1	CASSPDDWGAGEQYF
TRBJ1-3	TRBV4-3	CASSLSRTGGRNTIYF
TRBJ1-2	TRBV18	CASSPPTSQGDYNYGYTF
TRBJ2-2	TRBV7-9	CASSPRLAVNTGELFF
TRBJ1-1	TRBV5-6	CASIPTGKNTEAFF
TRBJ2-2	TRBV6-5	CASRVSGRAGELFF
TRBJ2-7	TRBV9	CASSVGAGGGYEQYF
TRBJ2-4	TRBV28	CASSPRDIQNIQYF
TRBJ2-7	TRBV4-2	CASSQEGASGFYEQYF
TRBJ2-1	TRBV19	CASSVTSADYNEQFF
TRBJ2-3	TRBV7-2	CASSLNLGPAQYF
TRBJ1-1	TRBV10-2	CASSEREFTEAFF
TRBJ2-1	TRBV5-1	CASSFVSGADNEQFF